This entry lists 27 T cell receptor beta chains sequenced from one sample in a study of blood T cell repertoires in COVID-19. Profiled with immunoSEQ multiplex PCR; TCRdb holds only in-frame clones, not every one. The sample contains 90,000 or so clones, 84% of which appear only once. The sequenced sample consisted of peripheral blood. The receptors stem from a man between 60 and 75 years old with acute or convalescent COVID-19.

The chain uses TRBV11-2 and TRBJ1-2; a weak D match, TRBD1 (6 bases). The germline V gene has CDR1 SGHAT and CDR2 FQNNGV. The CDR3 consists of 13 residues. Trimming left V 5 bases short and J 14 bases short, with 21 bases between. The CDR3: CASSPRDKRTGTF. The CDR3 DNA is TGTGCCAGCAGCCCACGGGACAAGAGGACTGGGACCTTC.

The rearrangement joins TRBV12-3 or TRBV12-4 to TRBJ1-5; a possible D gene is TRBD1 (6 bases). Between the trimmed V and J ends, which lost 6 bases and 5 bases, there was a span of 11 bases. The CDR3 is 13 residues long. CDR3 in DNA: TGTGCCAGCAGAAAACAGGGATATCAGCCCCAGCATTTT. Its translation: CASRKQGYQPQHF.

The rearrangement joins TRBV3-1 (or the pseudogene TRBV3-2) to TRBJ1-6, with D uncertain. The length of the CDR3 is 18 residues. CDR1 and CDR2 from the germline V gene are LGHDT and YNNKEL (reference sequence). V shed 0 bases and J shed 0 bases, with 12 bases lying between them. In DNA form, the CDR3 reads TGTGCCAGCAGCCAAGATCGAGAAGAGAGCTCCTATAATTCACCCCTCCACTTT. Its protein is CASSQDREESSYNSPLHF.

In this sample, this clone turned up once. The rearrangement joins TRBV6-6 to TRBJ2-5, with 7 bases matching TRBD2. Germline V lookup: CDR1 MNHNY, CDR2 SVGAGI (reference sequence). V lost 0 bases and J lost 2; bases outside the gene matches: 0. This CDR3 is built from 14 residues. The CDR3 sequence is CASSYSGGQETQYF. In DNA, the CDR3 is TGTGCCAGCAGTTACTCGGGGGGGCAAGAGACCCAGTACTTC.

The rearrangement uses TRBV6-2 or TRBV6-3 and TRBJ1-6, with D unresolved. This CDR3 spans 15 amino acids. V was clipped by 4 bases and J by 7 bases, with 14 bases between them. Germline loops: CDR1 MNHEY, CDR2 SVGEGT. This CDR3 reads CASSFATLLNSPLHF. The DNA of the CDR3 is TGTGCCAGCAGTTTCGCCACGTTACTAAATTCACCCCTCCACTTT.

The V call is TRBV7-9, the J call TRBJ1-3, with unresolved D. Trimming left V 3 bases short and J 4 bases short, with 13 bases between. The CDR3 is 15 residues long. Looked up from germline, CDR1 is SEHNR and CDR2 is FQNEAQ (reference sequence). This CDR3 is CASSFEPGFGNTIYF. The CDR3 coding sequence is TGTGCCAGCAGCTTTGAACCGGGATTCGGAAACACCATATATTTT.

The rearrangement links TRBV28 to TRBJ1-1, with 7 bases that match TRBD1. Germline values: CDR1 MDHEN, CDR2 SYDVKM. CDR3 length equals 14 residues. V lost 6 bases and J lost 0; bases outside the gene matches: 4. In nucleotides, the CDR3 is TGTGCCAGCAGGTCCGGGACAGTGAACACTGAAGCTTTCTTT. It translates to CASRSGTVNTEAFF.

This rearrangement joins TRBV4-1 to TRBJ2-5; TRBD2 aligns across 8 bases. V trimming: 4 bases; J trimming: 4 bases; junction bases outside the gene matches: 11. This CDR3 is built from 16 residues. The V gene's germline CDR1 is MGHRA and CDR2 YSYEKL. The CDR3 loop reads CASSPLSGVLVETQYF. DNA for the CDR3: TGCGCCAGCAGCCCGCTTAGCGGGGTCCTAGTAGAGACCCAGTACTTC.

The chain carries TRBV5-1 and TRBJ1-1, with D maybe TRBD1 (6 bases). This CDR3 contains 17 residues. From germline, CDR1 is SGHRS and CDR2 YFSETQ. V was clipped by 0 bases and J by 0 bases, with 15 bases between them. CDR3 loop: CASSLEIGGDVNTEAFF. Here the CDR3 DNA reads TGCGCCAGCAGCTTGGAGATAGGGGGGGATGTGAACACTGAAGCTTTCTTT.

V and J are TRBV6-2 or TRBV6-3 and TRBJ2-5, with TRBD2 matching over 8 bases. The CDR3 length is 15 residues. V gave up 2 bases and J gave up 2 bases; unmatched junction bases: 4. Germline V CDR1 and CDR2: MNHEY, SVGEGT. DNA for the CDR3: TGTGCCAGCAGTTACGGGTCTAGCGGGCAAGAGACCCAGTACTTC. Amino acid sequence: CASSYGSSGQETQYF.

J is TRBJ1-2 and V is TRBV2; maybe TRBD1 (5 bases). V lost 9 bases and J lost 0, with 17 bases in between. CDR1 is SNHLY, CDR2 FYNNEI, per germline. CDR3 length equals 15 residues. The CDR3 DNA is TGTGCCAGTCTACCTCAGGGAGGATCTAACTATGGCTACACCTTC. It encodes CASLPQGGSNYGYTF.

CDR3 sequence reads: CASEGAYNSPLHF. DNA for the CDR3: TGTGCCAGCGAAGGTGCCTATAATTCACCCCTCCACTTT. The chain is built from TRBV30 and TRBJ1-6; D is unresolved. The length of the CDR3 is 13 residues. Trimming shortened V by 8 bases and J by 2 bases, and 10 bases separated the two germline ends. Germline V gene data show CDR1 as GTSNPN and CDR2 as SVGIG (reference sequence).

This clone was counted once. The V gene is TRBV6-6, the J gene TRBJ1-5, with D perhaps TRBD1 (5 bases). Germline V gene data show CDR1 as MNHNY and CDR2 as SVGAGI (reference sequence). V lost 6 bases to trimming and J lost 4 bases, with 13 bases between them. The CDR3 is 14 residues long. The CDR3 DNA is TGTGCCAGCAGCCCTAGACAGCCAAATCAGCCCCAGCATTTT. This sequence encodes CASSPRQPNQPQHF.

The gene calls are TRBV18 and TRBJ2-3, with D possibly being TRBD2 (5 bases). Germline V gives CDR1 KGHSH, CDR2 LQKENI. The CDR3 sequence is 16 residues long. Trimming left V 6 bases short and J 1 base short, with 17 bases between. The DNA for the CDR3 is TGTGCCAGCTCTCCCGGACTTACCGTCGGCACAGATACGCAGTATTTT. Its protein is CASSPGLTVGTDTQYF.

The J gene is TRBJ2-7, the V gene TRBV7-2; possibly TRBD1 for D (5 bases). The CDR3 is 13 residues long. V lost 6 bases to trimming and J lost 7 bases, with 16 bases between them. Germline V CDR1 and CDR2: SGHTA, FQGNSA. The CDR3 DNA sequence: TGTGCCAGCAGACCTCCCCAGGGATGGGAGCAGTACTTC. Translating gives CASRPPQGWEQYF.

The chain carries TRBV28 and TRBJ1-5; 7 bases align to TRBD1. The CDR3 is 16 residues long. Trimming took 5 bases from V and 5 from J; bases not matched to a gene: 12. Germline CDR1 reads MDHEN; CDR2 reads SYDVKM. This CDR3 is CASSHRQGNIYQPQHF. The CDR3 coding sequence is TGTGCCAGCAGTCACCGACAGGGCAATATCTATCAGCCCCAGCATTTT.

The chain couples TRBV5-1 to TRBJ1-1, with D hard to call. Trimming shortened V by 4 bases and J by 0 bases, and 10 bases separated the two germline ends. The CDR3 contains 14 residues. The V gene's germline CDR1 is SGHRS and CDR2 YFSETQ. CDR3 residues: CASSPTVLNTEAFF. The CDR3 DNA sequence: TGCGCCAGCAGCCCTACAGTACTGAACACTGAAGCTTTCTTT.

The chain links TRBV7-9 to TRBJ2-5; D may be TRBD1 (5 bases). Germline lookup yields CDR1 SEHNR and CDR2 FQNEAQ (reference sequence). V was clipped by 2 bases and J by 4 bases, with 11 bases between them. The CDR3 spans 14 residues. CDR3 sequence: CASSLSLGAETQYF. The DNA for the CDR3 is TGTGCCAGCAGCTTAAGTCTAGGGGCAGAGACCCAGTACTTC.

The chain joins TRBV28 to TRBJ1-4, with D unclear. V shed 4 bases and J shed 0 bases, with 6 bases lying between them. Per the germline V gene, CDR1 is MDHEN and CDR2 is SYDVKM. The CDR3 is 14 amino acids. The CDR3 bases are TGTGCCAGCAGTTACGGTGCAACTAATGAAAAACTGTTTTTT. Translating gives CASSYGATNEKLFF.

The chain carries TRBV6-5 and TRBJ1-5; D is ambiguous. The ends were cut back, 7 bases at V and 2 bases at J, with 9 bases in the middle. CDR3 length equals 13 residues. Germline V gene lookup returns CDR1 MNHEY and CDR2 SVGAGI. Here the CDR3 reads CASIASGNQPQHF. The DNA for the CDR3 is TGTGCCAGCATTGCCAGCGGCAATCAGCCCCAGCATTTT.

The J gene is TRBJ2-7, the V gene TRBV18; TRBD1 matches at 10 bases. CDR3 length: 16 residues. V lost 3 bases to trimming and J lost 1 base; unmatched junction nucleotides: 6. CDR1 KGHSH and CDR2 LQKENI come from the germline V gene. The CDR3 sequence: CASSPGGTGESYEQYF. CDR3 nucleotide sequence: TGTGCCAGCTCACCGGGCGGGACAGGGGAATCCTACGAGCAGTACTTC.

The chain recombines TRBV28 with TRBJ2-2; 7 bases map to TRBD2. Trimming took 6 bases from V and 1 from J; bases not matched to a gene: 8. The CDR3 length is 16 residues. Germline assignment: CDR1 MDHEN and CDR2 SYDVKM. The CDR3 region is CASRLSSGLNTGELFF. CDR3 nucleotides: TGTGCCAGCAGATTGTCTAGCGGATTGAACACCGGGGAGCTGTTTTTT.

The V call is TRBV2, the J call TRBJ2-6; D is unclear. The CDR3 runs to 14 residues. CDR1 and CDR2 from the germline V gene are SNHLY and FYNNEI. The V end was cut by 3 bases, the J end by 0 bases, with 3 bases between. The CDR3 sequence is CASSDISGANVLTF. The CDR3 bases are TGTGCCAGCAGTGACATCTCTGGGGCCAACGTCCTGACTTTC.

This rearrangement joins TRBV19 to TRBJ1-2, with 7 bases that match TRBD1. The J segment lost 4 bases and the V segment lost 8 bases, leaving 16 bases of the junction unmatched. CDR1 is LNHDA, CDR2 SQIVND, per germline (reference sequence). The CDR3 is made up of 16 amino acids. CDR3 residues: CASSSAGQIFTYGYTF. The CDR3, as DNA: TGTGCCAGTTCATCCGCGGGACAGATTTTTACCTATGGCTACACCTTC.

The chain combines TRBV19 with TRBJ1-2; D is undetermined. V dropped 3 bases and J dropped 8 bases, with 16 bases sitting between them. The CDR3 covers 14 residues. Germline values: CDR1 LNHDA, CDR2 SQIVND (reference sequence). CDR3 sequence (DNA): TGTGCCAGTAGTATCAACCGATCCTCGAGGGGCTACACCTTC. It specifies CASSINRSSRGYTF.

The V gene is TRBV24-1, the J gene TRBJ1-5, with TRBD1 identical over 11 bases. The CDR3 has 15 residues. Germline V lookup: CDR1 KGHDR, CDR2 SFDVKD. V was pared by 3 bases and J by 11 bases, with 8 bases of the junction left unmatched. The CDR3 DNA reads TGTGCCACCAGTGATACCCGGGACAGGGGGGCGTCCCAGCATTTT. Translated: CATSDTRDRGASQHF.

The genes are TRBV25-1 and TRBJ1-2, with D possibly TRBD1 on 6 matching bases. The CDR3 has 14 residues. The V and J ends lost 3 bases and 4 bases respectively, with 12 bases between them. Germline V gene lookup returns CDR1 MGHDK and CDR2 SYGVNS. CDR3 bases: TGTGCCAGCAGTGATTCCCGACAGGCCTATGGCTACACCTTC. Protein product: CASSDSRQAYGYTF.